Presented here are 22 T cell receptor beta chains from one specimen sequenced in a study of a mutant IDH1 vaccine in newly diagnosed glioma (dated by TCRdb to the early 2020s). The library was obtained by the immunoSEQ multiplex PCR assay. TCRdb obtained this table from immuneACCESS and retained in-frame rearrangements with V and J assigned. These tables miss some clones; where compared with another copy, unresolved V genes account for less than half of the shortfall, and the remainder is unexplained. The sample table holds 12,000 to 15,000 clones, of which more than 80% were seen once. The ten biggest clones cover approximately 10% of the sample. Interpreted using the paper, the time point label stands for: baseline, week 1 (first vaccination visit). The treatment or condition label for this specimen denotes: pre-vaccination baseline after standard-of-care therapy. Material: PBMCs, obtained from a glioma patient treated with radiotherapy, temozolomide or both. These TCRs come from a woman between 40 and 50 years old with glioma. Some clones in this sample may be carry-over from other donors' samples.

V gene TRBV6-6 combines with J gene TRBJ2-3; maybe TRBD1 (5 bases). There are 14 residues in the CDR3. In germline, CDR1 is MNHNY, CDR2 SVGAGI (reference sequence). Trimming left V 2 bases short and J 0 bases short, with 6 bases between. The CDR3, as DNA: TGTGCCAGCAGTTACGGGGCTAGCACAGATACGCAGTATTTT. Residues: CASSYGASTDTQYF.

This chain uses TRBV19 with TRBJ1-4, with D unclear. V lost 5 bases to trimming and J lost 8 bases, with 12 bases between them. The CDR3 contains 13 residues. Germline loops: CDR1 LNHDA, CDR2 SQIVND (reference sequence). In DNA, the CDR3 is TGTGCCAGTAGTCCCGGACTCTGGGAAAAACTGTTTTTT. It specifies CASSPGLWEKLFF.

The V and J genes are TRBV28 and TRBJ1-3, with D hard to call. Germline CDR1 is MDHEN and CDR2 is SYDVKM. The CDR3 is 16 amino acids. The germline V and J ends were trimmed by 5 bases and 4 bases, with 18 bases remaining between them. CDR3 DNA sequence: TGTGCCAGCAGTCCCTACCGGGTCAGAACGGGAAACACCATATATTTT. Residues: CASSPYRVRTGNTIYF.

J is TRBJ2-1 and V is TRBV7-7; 14 bases fit TRBD2. The CDR3 sequence is 16 residues long. Germline assignment: CDR1 SSHAT and CDR2 FNYEAQ (reference sequence). J was trimmed by 10 bases and V by 4 bases; bases with no gene match: 9. CDR3 protein: CASSSRGLAGVSEQFF. CDR3 DNA: TGTGCCAGCAGCTCCAGGGGACTAGCGGGAGTATCAGAGCAGTTCTTC.

V and J are TRBV5-5 and TRBJ1-2; the match to TRBD1 covers 7 bases. Germline V lookup: CDR1 SGHKS, CDR2 YYEKEE (reference sequence). The CDR3 runs 15 residues. V trimming: 4 bases; J trimming: 6 bases; junction bases outside the gene matches: 12. CDR3 nucleotide sequence: TGTGCCAGCAGCGCCGATACAGGGGACGAGGATGGCTACACCTTC. It yields the protein CASSADTGDEDGYTF.

The chain carries TRBV5-1 and TRBJ2-1, with 14 bases matching TRBD2. Losses at the gene ends were 5 bases for V and 6 bases for J; bases not matched to a gene: 1. Per the germline V gene, CDR1 is SGHRS and CDR2 is YFSETQ. The CDR3 contains 14 residues. The CDR3 loop reads CASRGTSGSNEQFF. In nucleotides, the CDR3 is TGCGCCAGCAGGGGGACTAGCGGGAGCAATGAGCAGTTCTTC.

This chain links TRBV7-2 with TRBJ2-7; D possibly uses TRBD1 or TRBD2 (5 bases each). Germline V gene sequence: CDR1 SGHTA, CDR2 FQGNSA. This CDR3 has 15 residues. V was pared by 2 bases and J by 4 bases, with 15 bases between. CDR3 loop: CASSLTPGRQYEQYF. In DNA form, the CDR3 reads TGTGCCAGCAGCTTAACCCCGGGACGGCAGTACGAGCAGTACTTC.

The DNA of the CDR3 is TGCGCCAGCAGCCGAGATAGCGGGAGAAACACAGATACGCAGTATTTT. Amino acids: CASSRDSGRNTDTQYF. This chain uses TRBV4-1 with TRBJ2-3; 9 bases fit TRBD2. The CDR3 extends over 16 amino acids. Germline V gene data show CDR1 as MGHRA and CDR2 as YSYEKL. Trimming took 4 bases from V and 2 from J; bases not matched to a gene: 7.

The chain combines TRBV27 with TRBJ2-3, with 7 bases identical to TRBD1. This CDR3 spans 16 amino acids. Germline values: CDR1 MNHEY, CDR2 SMNVEV (reference sequence). J was trimmed by 6 bases and V by 6 bases; bases with no gene match: 15. The CDR3 bases are TGTGCCAGCAGCTACTCTACGACAGGGTACTACGATACGCAGTATTTT. Residues: CASSYSTTGYYDTQYF.

This chain links TRBV4-1 with TRBJ1-1; 7 bases align to TRBD1. Germline V gene lookup returns CDR1 MGHRA and CDR2 YSYEKL. Trimming removed 4 bases from V and 3 bases from J; junction bases left unmatched: 8. The CDR3 spans 15 residues. The CDR3 nucleotides read TGCGCCAGCAGCCCTCGGGAAGGGGGCTACACTGAAGCTTTCTTT. Protein product: CASSPREGGYTEAFF.

The rearrangement uses TRBV11-2 and TRBJ2-3; TRBD2 matches 9 bases. Germline V gene lookup returns CDR1 SGHAT and CDR2 FQNNGV. The CDR3 extends over 16 amino acids. Trimming took 1 base from V and 2 from J; bases not matched to a gene: 4. CDR3 region: CASSLGGGGYTDTQYF. CDR3 nucleotides: TGTGCCAGCAGCTTAGGCGGGGGGGGGTACACAGATACGCAGTATTTT. The variable domain in full, completed from reference TRBV11-2 and TRBJ2-3, reads EAGVAQSPRYKIIEKRQSVAFWCNPISGHATLYWYQQILGQGPKLLIQFQNNGVVDDSQLPKDRFSAERLKGVDSTLKIQPAKLEDSAVYLCASSLGGGGYTDTQYFGPGTRLTVL.

This chain joins TRBV2 and TRBJ2-1; no clear D gene. In germline, CDR1 is SNHLY, CDR2 FYNNEI. Trimming stripped 3 bases from V and 5 bases from J, with 11 bases between. The CDR3 extends over 14 amino acids. CDR3: CASSEGSRDNEQFF. The CDR3 bases are TGTGCCAGCAGTGAGGGAAGCCGCGACAATGAGCAGTTCTTC.

The V call is TRBV27, the J call TRBJ2-1; D may be TRBD1 (7 bases). The CDR3 length is 18 residues. V was shortened by 4 bases and J by 0 bases, with 19 bases between the two germline ends. Per germline, CDR1 MNHEY and CDR2 SMNVEV (reference sequence). For the CDR3, the DNA is TGTGCCAGCAGTTCAGGGGGGAGACTATTCAGCTCCTACAATGAGCAGTTCTTC. Its translation: CASSSGGRLFSSYNEQFF.

This chain uses TRBV19 with TRBJ1-3; weak D call: TRBD1 (6 bases). There are 18 residues in the CDR3. CDR1 LNHDA and CDR2 SQIVND come from the germline V gene (reference sequence). V lost 6 bases and J lost 4, with 25 bases in between. In DNA, the CDR3 is TGTGCCAGTAGCACCCTCCCCGTGGGCAGGGGATCCGGAAACACCATATATTTT. Protein product: CASSTLPVGRGSGNTIYF. Full variable domain (remainder filled in from reference TRBV19 and TRBJ1-3): DGGITQSPKYLFRKEGQNVTLSCEQNLNHDAMYWYRQDPGQGLRLIYYSQIVNDFQKGDIAEGYSVSREKKESFPLTVTSAQKNPTAFYLCASSTLPVGRGSGNTIYFGEGSWLTVV.

This chain connects TRBV6-1 to TRBJ2-7; D may correspond to TRBD1 or TRBD2 (5 bases each). V shed 6 bases and J shed 9 bases, with 18 bases lying between them. The germline V gene has CDR1 MNHNS and CDR2 SASEGT. The CDR3 has 13 amino acids. The CDR3: CASSPGTVRVQYF. CDR3 in DNA: TGTGCCAGCAGCCCCGGGACCGTCAGGGTGCAGTACTTC.

V gene TRBV11-2 combines with J gene TRBJ2-7; D possibly matches TRBD1 or TRBD2 (6 bases each). The CDR3 spans 12 residues. Trimming took 5 bases from V and 7 from J, leaving 12 bases between them. Germline-derived CDR1 and CDR2 are SGHAT and FQNNGV. Here the CDR3 reads CASSPGAGEQYF. Written as DNA, the CDR3 is TGTGCCAGCAGCCCGGGGGCGGGGGAGCAGTACTTC.

This chain links TRBV7-2 with TRBJ2-7; no clear D gene. V was shortened by 5 bases and J by 0 bases, with 8 bases between the two germline ends. This CDR3 comprises 13 residues. CDR1 is SGHTA, CDR2 FQGNSA, per germline. The CDR3 region has the DNA TGTGCCAGCAGCCCGGCGGCCTCCTACGAGCAGTACTTC. It yields the protein CASSPAASYEQYF.

The chain recombines TRBV9 with TRBJ1-1; no definite D call. CDR1 and CDR2 (germline): SGDLS, YYNGEE. The CDR3 sequence is 14 residues long. The V gene lost 0 bases and the J gene lost 1 base, with 7 bases spanning the gap. In DNA, the CDR3 is TGTGCCAGCAGCGTAGCTGGGAAGAACACTGAAGCTTTCTTT. Protein sequence: CASSVAGKNTEAFF.

In DNA, the CDR3 is TGCGCCAGCAGCTTGGCCGGGACAGGGCCTAATGAAAAACTGTTTTTT. It translates to CASSLAGTGPNEKLFF. The chain recombines TRBV5-1 with TRBJ1-4; TRBD1 agrees at 9 bases. The V gene's germline CDR1 is SGHRS and CDR2 YFSETQ. Unmatched junction bases numbered 3, after V lost 0 bases and J lost 3 bases. This CDR3 comprises 16 residues. Full variable domain (rest looked up from reference TRBV5-1 and TRBJ1-4): KAGVTQTPRYLIKTRGQQVTLSCSPISGHRSVSWYQQTPGQGLQFLFEYFSETQRNKGNFPGRFSGRQFSNSRSEMNVSTLELGDSALYLCASSLAGTGPNEKLFFGSGTQLSVL.

The chain is built from TRBV12-5 and TRBJ1-5, with TRBD1 matching 9 bases. With 1 base clipped from V and 10 bases from J, the junction kept 2 bases outside the gene matches. CDR3 length: 13 amino acids. Germline CDR1 LGHNT, CDR2 FRNRAP. The CDR3 DNA reads TGTGCTAGTGGTTTGGACAGGGGGCATCCCCAGCATTTT. Encoded protein: CASGLDRGHPQHF.

The CDR3 is CASSQGTGELFF. In DNA form, the CDR3 reads TGTGCCAGCAGCCAGGGCACCGGGGAGCTGTTTTTT. The chain joins TRBV9 to TRBJ2-2, with D tentatively TRBD1 (5 bases). The V end lost 4 bases, the J end lost 4 bases, and 5 bases lay between the germline ends. CDR1 SGDLS and CDR2 YYNGEE come from the germline V gene. The CDR3 is 12 amino acids.

The genes are TRBV5-8 and TRBJ1-5; D gene unclear. CDR1 is SGHTS, CDR2 YDEGEE, per germline. There are 13 residues in the CDR3. The V end was cut by 4 bases, the J end by 4 bases, with 9 bases between. The CDR3 bases are TGTGCCAGCAGCCGGGCGCCAAATCAGCCCCAGCATTTT. It specifies CASSRAPNQPQHF. Combining the CDR3 with reference TRBV5-8 and TRBJ1-5 gives the whole variable domain EAGVTQSPTHLIKTRGQQATLRCSPISGHTSVYWYQQALGLGLQFLLWYDEGEERNRGNFPPRFSGRQFPNYSSELNVNALELEDSALYLCASSRAPNQPQHFGDGTRLSIL.